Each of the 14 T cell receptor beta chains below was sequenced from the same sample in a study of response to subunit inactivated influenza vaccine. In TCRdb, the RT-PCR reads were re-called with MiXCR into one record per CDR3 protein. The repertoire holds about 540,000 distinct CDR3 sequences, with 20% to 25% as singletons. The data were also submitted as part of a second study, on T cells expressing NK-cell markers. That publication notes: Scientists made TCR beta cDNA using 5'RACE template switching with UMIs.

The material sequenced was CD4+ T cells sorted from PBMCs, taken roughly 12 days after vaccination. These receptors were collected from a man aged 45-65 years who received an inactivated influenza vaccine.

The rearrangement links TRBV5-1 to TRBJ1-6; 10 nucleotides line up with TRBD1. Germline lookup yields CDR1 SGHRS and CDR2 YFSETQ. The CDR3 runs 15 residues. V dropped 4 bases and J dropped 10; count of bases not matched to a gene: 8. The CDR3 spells CASSDRQGAGSPLHF. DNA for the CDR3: TGCGCCAGCAGCGATCGACAGGGGGCAGGGTCACCCCTCCACTTT.

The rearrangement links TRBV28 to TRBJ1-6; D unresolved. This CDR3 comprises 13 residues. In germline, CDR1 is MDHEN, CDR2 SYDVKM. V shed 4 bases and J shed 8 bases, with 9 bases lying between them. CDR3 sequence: CASSSQIDSPLHF. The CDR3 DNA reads TGTGCCAGCAGTTCTCAAATAGATTCACCCCTCCACTTT.

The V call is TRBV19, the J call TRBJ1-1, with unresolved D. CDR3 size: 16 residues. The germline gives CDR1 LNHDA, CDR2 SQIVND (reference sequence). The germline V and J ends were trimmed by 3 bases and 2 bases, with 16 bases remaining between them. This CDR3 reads CASSMTRTSLNTEAFF. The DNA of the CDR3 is TGTGCCAGTAGTATGACTCGGACCAGCCTAAACACTGAAGCTTTCTTT.

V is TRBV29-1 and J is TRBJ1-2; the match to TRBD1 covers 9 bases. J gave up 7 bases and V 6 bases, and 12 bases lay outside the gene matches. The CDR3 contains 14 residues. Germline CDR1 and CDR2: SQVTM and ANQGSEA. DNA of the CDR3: TGCAGCGTCGAAACGAGTGGACAGGGGTTTGGCTACACCTTC. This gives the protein CSVETSGQGFGYTF.

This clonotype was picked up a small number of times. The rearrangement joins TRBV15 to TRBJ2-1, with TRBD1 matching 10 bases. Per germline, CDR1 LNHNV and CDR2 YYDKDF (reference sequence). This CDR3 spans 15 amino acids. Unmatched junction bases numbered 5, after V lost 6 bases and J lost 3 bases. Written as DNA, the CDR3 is TGTGCCACCAGGGTGGACAGGGGGGGCTACAATGAGCAGTTCTTC. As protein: CATRVDRGGYNEQFF.

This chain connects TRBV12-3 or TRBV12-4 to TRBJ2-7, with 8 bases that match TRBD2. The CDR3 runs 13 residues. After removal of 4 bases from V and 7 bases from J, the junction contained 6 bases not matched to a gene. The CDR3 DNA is TGTGCCAGCAGTTGGCGGGAGGCCGGGGAGCAGTACTTC. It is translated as CASSWREAGEQYF.

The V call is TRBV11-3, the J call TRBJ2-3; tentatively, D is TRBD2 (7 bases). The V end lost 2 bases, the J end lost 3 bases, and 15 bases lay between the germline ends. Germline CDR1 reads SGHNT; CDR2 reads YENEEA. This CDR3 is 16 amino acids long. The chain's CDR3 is CASSLRVGGPTDTQYF. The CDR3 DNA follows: TGTGCCAGCAGCTTAAGAGTGGGGGGGCCGACAGATACGCAGTATTTT.

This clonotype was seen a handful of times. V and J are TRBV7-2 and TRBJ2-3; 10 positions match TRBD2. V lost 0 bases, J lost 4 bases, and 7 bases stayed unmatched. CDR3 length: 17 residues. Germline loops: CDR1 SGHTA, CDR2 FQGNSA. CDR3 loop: CASSLAASGSGADTQYF. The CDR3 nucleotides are TGTGCCAGCAGCTTAGCGGCTAGCGGGAGTGGAGCAGATACGCAGTATTTT.

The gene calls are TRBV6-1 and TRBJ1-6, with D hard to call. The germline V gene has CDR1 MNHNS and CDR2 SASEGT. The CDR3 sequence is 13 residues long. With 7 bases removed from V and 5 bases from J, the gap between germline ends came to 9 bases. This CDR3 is CASKVGDNSPLHF. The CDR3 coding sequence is TGTGCCAGCAAGGTCGGGGATAATTCACCCCTCCACTTT.

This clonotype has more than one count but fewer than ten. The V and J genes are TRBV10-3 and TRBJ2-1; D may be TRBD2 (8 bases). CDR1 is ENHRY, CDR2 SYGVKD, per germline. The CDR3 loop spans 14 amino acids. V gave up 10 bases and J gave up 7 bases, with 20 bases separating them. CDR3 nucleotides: TGTGCCACCCAGGTCGGGAGGGGACAGAATGAGCAGTTCTTC. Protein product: CATQVGRGQNEQFF.

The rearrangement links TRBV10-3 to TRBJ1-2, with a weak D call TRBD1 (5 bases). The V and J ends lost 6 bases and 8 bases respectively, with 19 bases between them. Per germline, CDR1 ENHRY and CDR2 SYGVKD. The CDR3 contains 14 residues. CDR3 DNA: TGTGCCATCAGACCTGACAGAGGCGGAGGGGGCTACACCTTC. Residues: CAIRPDRGGGGYTF.

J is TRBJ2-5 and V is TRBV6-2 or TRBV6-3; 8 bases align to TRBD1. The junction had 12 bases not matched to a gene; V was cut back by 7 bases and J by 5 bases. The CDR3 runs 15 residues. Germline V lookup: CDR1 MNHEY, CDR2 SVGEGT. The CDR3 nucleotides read TGTGCCAGCAACCAAGGGACAGGATGGATGGAGACCCAGTACTTC. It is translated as CASNQGTGWMETQYF.

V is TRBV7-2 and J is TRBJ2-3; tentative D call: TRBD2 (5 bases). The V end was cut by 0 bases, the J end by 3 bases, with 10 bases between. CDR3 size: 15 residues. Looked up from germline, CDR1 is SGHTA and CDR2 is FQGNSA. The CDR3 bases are TGTGCCAGCAGCTTAGCGGACTTGAATACAGATACGCAGTATTTT. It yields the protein CASSLADLNTDTQYF.

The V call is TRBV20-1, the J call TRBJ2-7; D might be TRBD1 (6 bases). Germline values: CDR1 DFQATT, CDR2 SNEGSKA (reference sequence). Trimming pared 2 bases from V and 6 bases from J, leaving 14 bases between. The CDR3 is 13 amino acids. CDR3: CSARRTAMGEQYF. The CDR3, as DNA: TGCAGTGCTAGAAGGACAGCTATGGGCGAGCAGTACTTC.